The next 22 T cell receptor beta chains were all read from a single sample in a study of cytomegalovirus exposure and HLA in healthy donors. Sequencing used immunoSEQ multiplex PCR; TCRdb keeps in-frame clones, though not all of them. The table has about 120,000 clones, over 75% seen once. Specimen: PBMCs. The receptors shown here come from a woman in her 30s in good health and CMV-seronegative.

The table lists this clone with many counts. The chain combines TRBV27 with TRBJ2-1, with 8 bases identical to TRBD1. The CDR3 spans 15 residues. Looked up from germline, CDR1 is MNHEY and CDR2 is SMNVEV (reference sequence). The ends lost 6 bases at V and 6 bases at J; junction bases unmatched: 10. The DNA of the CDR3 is TGTGCCAGCAGCCTCGGACAGGGAATCCGCAATGAGCAGTTCTTC. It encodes CASSLGQGIRNEQFF.

The CDR3 is CASSLGRRGGVDEQFF. CDR3 nucleotide sequence: TGTGCCAGCAGCTTAGGTCGTCGGGGGGGCGTCGATGAGCAGTTCTTC. The chain joins TRBV13 to TRBJ2-1; 8 bases align to TRBD2. Unmatched junction bases numbered 9, after V lost 0 bases and J lost 8 bases. CDR1 is PRHDT, CDR2 FYEKMQ, per germline (reference sequence). The CDR3 runs to 16 residues.

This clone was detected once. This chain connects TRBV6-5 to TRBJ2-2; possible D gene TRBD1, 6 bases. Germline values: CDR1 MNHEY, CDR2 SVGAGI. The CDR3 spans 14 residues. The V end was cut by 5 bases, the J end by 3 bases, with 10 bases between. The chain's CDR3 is CASSDDRYTGELFF. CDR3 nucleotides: TGTGCCAGCAGTGATGACAGGTACACCGGGGAGCTGTTTTTT.

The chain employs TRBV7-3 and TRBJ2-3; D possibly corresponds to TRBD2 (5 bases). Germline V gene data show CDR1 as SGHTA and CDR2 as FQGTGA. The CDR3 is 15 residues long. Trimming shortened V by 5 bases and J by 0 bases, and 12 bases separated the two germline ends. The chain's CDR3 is CASSRRGSSTDTQYF. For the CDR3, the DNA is TGTGCCAGCAGCCGTCGGGGATCGAGCACAGATACGCAGTATTTT.

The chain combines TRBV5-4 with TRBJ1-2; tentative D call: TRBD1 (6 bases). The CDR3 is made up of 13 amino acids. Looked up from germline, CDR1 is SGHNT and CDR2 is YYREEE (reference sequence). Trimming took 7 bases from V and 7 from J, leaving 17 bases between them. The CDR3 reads CASVLTGSAGYTF. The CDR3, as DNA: TGTGCCAGCGTTCTCACAGGGAGTGCTGGCTACACCTTC.

In DNA, the CDR3 is TGTGCCAGTAGTATACAGGGCTGGGATGGTGAGCAGTTCTTC. Amino acids: CASSIQGWDGEQFF. The chain employs TRBV19 and TRBJ2-1; a weak D match, TRBD1 (5 bases). The V end lost 2 bases, the J end lost 9 bases, and 14 bases lay between the germline ends. Germline CDR1 reads LNHDA; CDR2 reads SQIVND (reference sequence). This CDR3 spans 14 amino acids. Full variable domain (missing parts from reference TRBV19 and TRBJ2-1): DGGITQSPKYLFRKEGQNVTLSCEQNLNHDAMYWYRQDPGQGLRLIYYSQIVNDFQKGDIAEGYSVSREKKESFPLTVTSAQKNPTAFYLCASSIQGWDGEQFFGPGTRLTVL.

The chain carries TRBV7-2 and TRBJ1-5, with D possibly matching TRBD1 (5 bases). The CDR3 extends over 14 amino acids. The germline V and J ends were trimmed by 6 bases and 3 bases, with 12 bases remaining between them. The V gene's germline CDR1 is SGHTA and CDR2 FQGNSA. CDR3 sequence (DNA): TGTGCCAGCAGGGGGCAGGGCCCCAATCAGCCCCAGCATTTT. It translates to CASRGQGPNQPQHF.

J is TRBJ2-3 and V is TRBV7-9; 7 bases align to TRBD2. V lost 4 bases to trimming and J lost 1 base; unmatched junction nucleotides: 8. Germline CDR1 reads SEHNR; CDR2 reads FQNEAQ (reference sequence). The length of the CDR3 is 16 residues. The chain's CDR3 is CASSSSLARGTDTQYF. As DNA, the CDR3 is TGTGCCAGCAGCTCCTCACTAGCGCGGGGCACAGATACGCAGTATTTT.

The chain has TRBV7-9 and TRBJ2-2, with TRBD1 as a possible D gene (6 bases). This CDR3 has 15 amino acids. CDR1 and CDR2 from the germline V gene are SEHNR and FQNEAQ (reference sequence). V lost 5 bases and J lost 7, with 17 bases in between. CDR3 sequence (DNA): TGTGCCAGCAGCACCGGTACAGGGTCTTTCGGGGAGCTGTTTTTT. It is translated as CASSTGTGSFGELFF.

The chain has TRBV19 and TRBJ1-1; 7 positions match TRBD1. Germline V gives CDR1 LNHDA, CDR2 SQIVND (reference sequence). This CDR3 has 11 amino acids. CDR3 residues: CATGMNTEAFF. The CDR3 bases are TGTGCGACAGGGATGAACACTGAAGCTTTCTTT. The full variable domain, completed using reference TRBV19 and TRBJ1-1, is DGGITQSPKYLFRKEGQNVTLSCEQNLNHDAMYWYRQDPGQGLRLIYYSQIVNDFQKGDIAEGYSVSREKKESFPLTVTSAQKNPTAFYLCATGMNTEAFFGQGTRLTVV.

The CDR3 sequence is CASSLLRGVNTGELFF. The CDR3 nucleotides are TGTGCCAGCAGCCTCTTGCGGGGGGTCAACACCGGGGAGCTGTTTTTT. The chain recombines TRBV14 with TRBJ2-2; 8 nucleotides agree with TRBD2. With 4 bases clipped from V and 2 bases from J, the junction kept 6 bases outside the gene matches. CDR1 SGHDN and CDR2 FVKESK come from the germline V gene. CDR3 length: 16 residues.

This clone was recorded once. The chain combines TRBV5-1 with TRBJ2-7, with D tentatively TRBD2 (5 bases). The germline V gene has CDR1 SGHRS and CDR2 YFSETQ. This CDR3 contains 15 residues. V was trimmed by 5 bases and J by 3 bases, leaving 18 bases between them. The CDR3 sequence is CASSPRGSGNYEQYF. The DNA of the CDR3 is TGCGCCAGCAGTCCCCGAGGGTCCGGGAACTACGAGCAGTACTTC.

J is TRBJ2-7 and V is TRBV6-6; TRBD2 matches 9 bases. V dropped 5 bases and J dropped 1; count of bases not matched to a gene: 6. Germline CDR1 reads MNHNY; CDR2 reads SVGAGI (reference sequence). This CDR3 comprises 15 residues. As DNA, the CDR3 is TGTGCCAGCAGTGACCTAGCGGGGACTTCCTACGAGCAGTACTTC. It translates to CASSDLAGTSYEQYF.

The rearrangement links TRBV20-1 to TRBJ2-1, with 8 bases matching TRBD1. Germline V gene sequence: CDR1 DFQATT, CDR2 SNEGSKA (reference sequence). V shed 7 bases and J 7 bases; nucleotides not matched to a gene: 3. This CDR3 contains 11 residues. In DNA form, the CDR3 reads TGCAGTGTTAACAGGGGGAATGAGCAGTTCTTC. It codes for CSVNRGNEQFF.

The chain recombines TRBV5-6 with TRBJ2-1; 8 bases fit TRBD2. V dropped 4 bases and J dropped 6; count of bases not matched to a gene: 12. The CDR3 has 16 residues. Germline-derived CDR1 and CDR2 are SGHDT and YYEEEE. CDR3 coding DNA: TGTGCCAGCAGCCCTCCGGGACTAGGCCCGACCAATGAGCAGTTCTTC. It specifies CASSPPGLGPTNEQFF. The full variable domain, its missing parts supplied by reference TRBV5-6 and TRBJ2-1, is DAGVTQSPTHLIKTRGQQVTLRCSPKSGHDTVSWYQQALGQGPQFIFQYYEEEERQRGNFPDRFSGHQFPNYSSELNVNALLLGDSALYLCASSPPGLGPTNEQFFGPGTRLTVL.

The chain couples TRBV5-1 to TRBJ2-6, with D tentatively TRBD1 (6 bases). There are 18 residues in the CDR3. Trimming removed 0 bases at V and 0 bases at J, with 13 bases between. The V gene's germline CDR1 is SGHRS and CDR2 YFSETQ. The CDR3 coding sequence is TGCGCCAGCAGCTTGGTAACAGGGCCGAGCTCTGGGGCCAACGTCCTGACTTTC. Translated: CASSLVTGPSSGANVLTF.

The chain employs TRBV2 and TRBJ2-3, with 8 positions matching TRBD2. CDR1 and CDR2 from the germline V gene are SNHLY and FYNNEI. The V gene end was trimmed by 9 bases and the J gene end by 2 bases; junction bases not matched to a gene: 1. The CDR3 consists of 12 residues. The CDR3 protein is CASSGDTDTQYF. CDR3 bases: TGTGCCAGTAGCGGGGACACAGATACGCAGTATTTT.

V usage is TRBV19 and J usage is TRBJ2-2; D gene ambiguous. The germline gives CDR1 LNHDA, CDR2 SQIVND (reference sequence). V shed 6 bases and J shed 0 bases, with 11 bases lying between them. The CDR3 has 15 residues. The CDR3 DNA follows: TGTGCCAGTAGCCCTCCCCCGTCGAACACCGGGGAGCTGTTTTTT. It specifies CASSPPPSNTGELFF.

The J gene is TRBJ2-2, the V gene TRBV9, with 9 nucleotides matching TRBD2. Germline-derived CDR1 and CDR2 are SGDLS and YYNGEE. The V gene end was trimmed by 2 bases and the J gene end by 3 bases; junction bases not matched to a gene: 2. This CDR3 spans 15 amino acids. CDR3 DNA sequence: TGTGCCAGCAGCGTGGGACTAGCCCACACCGGGGAGCTGTTTTTT. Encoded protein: CASSVGLAHTGELFF.

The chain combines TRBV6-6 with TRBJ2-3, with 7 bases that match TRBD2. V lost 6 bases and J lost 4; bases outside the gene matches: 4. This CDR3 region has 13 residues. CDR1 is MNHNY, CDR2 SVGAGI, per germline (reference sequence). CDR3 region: CASSRDYSDTQYF. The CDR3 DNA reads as TGTGCCAGCAGCCGGGACTACTCAGATACGCAGTATTTT.

The CDR3 DNA reads TGTGCCAGCAGCTTGGGGGGAGTCAAGTACTTC. Protein product: CASSLGGVKYF. The chain has TRBV7-9 and TRBJ2-5, with a tentative D call TRBD2 (6 bases). V was pared by 3 bases and J by 12 bases, with 11 bases between. Germline loops: CDR1 SEHNR, CDR2 FQNEAQ (reference sequence). The CDR3 length is 11 residues.

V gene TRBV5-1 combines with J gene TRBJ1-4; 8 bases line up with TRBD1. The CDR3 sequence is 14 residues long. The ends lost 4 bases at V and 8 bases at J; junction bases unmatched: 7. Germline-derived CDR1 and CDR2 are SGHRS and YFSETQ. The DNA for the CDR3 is TGCGCCAGCAGCCCCGGACAGGGTCGCGAAAAACTGTTTTTT. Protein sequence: CASSPGQGREKLFF. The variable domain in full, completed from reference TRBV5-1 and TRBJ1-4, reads KAGVTQTPRYLIKTRGQQVTLSCSPISGHRSVSWYQQTPGQGLQFLFEYFSETQRNKGNFPGRFSGRQFSNSRSEMNVSTLELGDSALYLCASSPGQGREKLFFGSGTQLSVL.